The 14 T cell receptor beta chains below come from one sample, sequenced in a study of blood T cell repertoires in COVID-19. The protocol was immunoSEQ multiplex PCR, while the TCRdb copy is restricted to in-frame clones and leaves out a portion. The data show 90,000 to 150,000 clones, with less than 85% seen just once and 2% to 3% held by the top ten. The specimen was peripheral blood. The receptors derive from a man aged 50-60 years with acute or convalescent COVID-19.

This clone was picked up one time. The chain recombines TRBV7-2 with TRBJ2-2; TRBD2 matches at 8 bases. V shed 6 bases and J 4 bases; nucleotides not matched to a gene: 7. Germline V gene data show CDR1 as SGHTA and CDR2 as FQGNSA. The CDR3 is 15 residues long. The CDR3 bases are TGTGCCAGCAGTTCGGGGGGGCAGAGCACCGGGGAGCTGTTTTTT. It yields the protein CASSSGGQSTGELFF.

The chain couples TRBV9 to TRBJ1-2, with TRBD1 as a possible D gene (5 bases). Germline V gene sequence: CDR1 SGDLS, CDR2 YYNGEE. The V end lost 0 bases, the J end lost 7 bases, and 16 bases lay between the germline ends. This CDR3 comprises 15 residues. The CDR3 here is CASSVATGVQGGYTF. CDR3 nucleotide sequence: TGTGCCAGCAGCGTAGCTACTGGGGTTCAGGGTGGCTACACCTTC.

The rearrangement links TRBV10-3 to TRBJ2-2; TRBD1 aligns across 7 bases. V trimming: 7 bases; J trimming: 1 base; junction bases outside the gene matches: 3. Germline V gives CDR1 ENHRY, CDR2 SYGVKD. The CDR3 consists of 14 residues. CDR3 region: CAIKRQGNTGELFF. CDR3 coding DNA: TGTGCCATCAAGAGACAGGGGAACACCGGGGAGCTGTTTTTT.

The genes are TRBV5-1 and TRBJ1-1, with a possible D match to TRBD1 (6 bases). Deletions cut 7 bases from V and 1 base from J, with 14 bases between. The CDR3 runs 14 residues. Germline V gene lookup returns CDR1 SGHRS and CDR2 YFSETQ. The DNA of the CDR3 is TGCGCCAGCCGAAATCCGACAGGGAACACTGAAGCTTTCTTT. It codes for CASRNPTGNTEAFF.

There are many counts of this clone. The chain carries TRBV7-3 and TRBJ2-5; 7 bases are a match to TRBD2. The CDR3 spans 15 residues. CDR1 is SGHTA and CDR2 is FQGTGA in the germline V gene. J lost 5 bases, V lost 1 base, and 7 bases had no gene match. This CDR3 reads CASSLSGTTGETQYF. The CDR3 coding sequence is TGTGCCAGCAGCTTAAGCGGGACTACCGGGGAGACCCAGTACTTC. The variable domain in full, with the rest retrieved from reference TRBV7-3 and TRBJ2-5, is GAGVSQTPSNKVTEKGKYVELRCDPISGHTALYWYRQSLGQGPEFLIYFQGTGAADDSGLPNDRFFAVRPEGSVSTLKIQRTERGDSAVYLCASSLSGTTGETQYFGPGTRLLVL.

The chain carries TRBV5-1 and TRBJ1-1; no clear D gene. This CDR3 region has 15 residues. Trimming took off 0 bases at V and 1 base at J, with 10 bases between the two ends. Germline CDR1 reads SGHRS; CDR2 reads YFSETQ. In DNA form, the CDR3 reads TGCGCCAGCAGCTTGGGACTATCGGGGAACACTGAAGCTTTCTTT. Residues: CASSLGLSGNTEAFF.

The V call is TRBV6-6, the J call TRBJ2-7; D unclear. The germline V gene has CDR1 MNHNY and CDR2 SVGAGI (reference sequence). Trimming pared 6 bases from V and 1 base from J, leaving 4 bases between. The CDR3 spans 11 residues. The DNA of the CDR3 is TGTGCCAGCAGATCTTCCTACGAGCAGTACTTC. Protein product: CASRSSYEQYF.

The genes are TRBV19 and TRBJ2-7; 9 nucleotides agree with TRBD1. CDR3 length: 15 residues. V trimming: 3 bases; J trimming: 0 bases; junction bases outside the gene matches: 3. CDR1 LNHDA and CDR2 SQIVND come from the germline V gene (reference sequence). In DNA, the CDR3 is TGTGCCAGTAGTATCGGGACAGGGAGCTCCTACGAGCAGTACTTC. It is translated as CASSIGTGSSYEQYF.

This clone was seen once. This chain's CDR3 is CASSYSPGGGEKLFF. CDR3 DNA: TGTGCCAGCAGTTATTCCCCGGGAGGCGGAGAAAAACTGTTTTTT. The chain is built from TRBV6-5 and TRBJ1-4; D is unresolved. Germline loops: CDR1 MNHEY, CDR2 SVGAGI. The CDR3 loop spans 15 amino acids. V was pared by 3 bases and J by 8 bases, with 16 bases between.

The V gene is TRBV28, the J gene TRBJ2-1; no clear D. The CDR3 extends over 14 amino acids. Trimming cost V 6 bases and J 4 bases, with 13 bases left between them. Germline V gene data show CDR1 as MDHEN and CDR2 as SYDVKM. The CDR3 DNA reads TGTGCCAGCAGCCCTCTCTCCGTTTACAATGAGCAGTTCTTC. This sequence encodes CASSPLSVYNEQFF.

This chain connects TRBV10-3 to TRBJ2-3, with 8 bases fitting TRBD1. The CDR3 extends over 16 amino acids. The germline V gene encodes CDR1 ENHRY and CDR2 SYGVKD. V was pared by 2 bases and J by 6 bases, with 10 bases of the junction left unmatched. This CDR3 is CAISEGGQGAVDTQYF. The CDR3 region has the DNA TGTGCCATCAGTGAGGGGGGCCAGGGGGCTGTTGATACGCAGTATTTT.

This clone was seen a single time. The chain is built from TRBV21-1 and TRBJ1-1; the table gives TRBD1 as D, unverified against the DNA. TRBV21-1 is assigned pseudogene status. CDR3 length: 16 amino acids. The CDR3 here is CASSKAGQAGNTEAFF. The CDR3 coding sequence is TGTGCCAGCAGCAAAGCCGGACAGGCGGGGAACACTGAAGCTTTCTTT.

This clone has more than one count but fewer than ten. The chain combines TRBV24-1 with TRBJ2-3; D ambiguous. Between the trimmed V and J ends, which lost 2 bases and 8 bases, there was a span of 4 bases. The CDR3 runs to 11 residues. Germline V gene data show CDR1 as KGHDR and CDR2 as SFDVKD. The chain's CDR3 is CATSDSVTQYF. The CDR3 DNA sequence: TGTGCCACCAGTGATTCTGTTACGCAGTATTTT.

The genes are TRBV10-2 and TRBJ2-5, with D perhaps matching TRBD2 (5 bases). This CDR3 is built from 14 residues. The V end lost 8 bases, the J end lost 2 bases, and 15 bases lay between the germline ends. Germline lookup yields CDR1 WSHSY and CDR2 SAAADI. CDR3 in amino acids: CASGLAPGQETQYF. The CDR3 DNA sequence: TGCGCCAGCGGACTGGCGCCCGGGCAAGAGACCCAGTACTTC.